A single sample gave rise to the 5 T cell receptor beta chains below, sequenced in a study of T cell changes during pregnancy in multiple sclerosis. Assay: immunoSEQ multiplex PCR; the TCRdb copy retains only in-frame clones and omits some. The sample carries 51,000 or so clones, roughly 93% recorded once. Sequenced material: peripheral blood, taken in the second trimester of pregnancy. The receptors originated from a female donor with multiple sclerosis, enrolled in a pregnancy study.

The chain links TRBV14 to TRBJ2-5, with D maybe TRBD1 (6 bases). The germline CDR1 and CDR2 sequences are SGHDN and FVKESK. CDR3 length: 15 residues. The V gene lost 3 bases and the J gene lost 4 bases, with 15 bases spanning the gap. CDR3 protein: CASSQNRADGETQYF. As DNA, the CDR3 is TGTGCCAGCAGCCAGAACAGGGCGGATGGAGAGACCCAGTACTTC.

The V call is TRBV5-4, the J call TRBJ2-3; 11 bases line up with TRBD2. After removal of 4 bases from V and 6 bases from J, the junction contained 7 bases not matched to a gene. The length of the CDR3 is 15 residues. Looked up from germline, CDR1 is SGHNT and CDR2 is YYREEE (reference sequence). CDR3 nucleotides: TGTGCCAGCAGCGCACAGACTAGCGGGACGGATACGCAGTATTTT. It specifies CASSAQTSGTDTQYF.

V gene TRBV4-3 combines with J gene TRBJ2-7; D gene ambiguous. V was pared by 0 bases and J by 3 bases, with 15 bases between. The CDR3 has 16 amino acids. Germline CDR1 is LGHNA and CDR2 is YSLEER. The CDR3 reads CASSQDSHGAGYEQYF. CDR3 nucleotides: TGCGCCAGCAGCCAAGATTCCCACGGTGCAGGCTACGAGCAGTACTTC.

This clone was seen once. The chain couples TRBV25-1 to TRBJ1-1, with no clear D. Per germline, CDR1 MGHDK and CDR2 SYGVNS. V was cut by 6 bases and J by 5 bases, with 16 bases left in between. The CDR3 covers 14 residues. This CDR3 is CASSLGGRWTEAFF. For the CDR3, the DNA is TGTGCCAGCAGCCTTGGAGGGAGATGGACTGAAGCTTTCTTT.

The chain links TRBV11-1 to TRBJ2-3, with 8 bases that match TRBD2. Germline loops: CDR1 SGHAT, CDR2 FQDESV (reference sequence). V trimming: 2 bases; J trimming: 0 bases; junction bases outside the gene matches: 4. This CDR3 is 16 amino acids long. DNA of the CDR3: TGTGCCAGCAGCTTACTCCCTAGCGGGAGCACAGATACGCAGTATTTT. This translates into CASSLLPSGSTDTQYF.